These 10 T cell receptor beta chains were all obtained from the same sample, sequenced in a study of regulatory T cells in long-lasting Graves disease. As for time point: newly diagnosed GD, antithyroid drugs for less than 3 months. PBMCs were the source of the RNA used for TCR sequencing. Libraries of TCR beta came from iRepertoire HTBI primers plus Arm-PCR of CDR3 regions. TCRdb analysed the multiplex PCR reads with MiXCR anew, one entry per CDR3 protein. The repertoire holds roughly 560,000 distinct CDR3 sequences, with about 16% as singletons. The data also belong to a second study, concerning T cells in Graves' hyperthyroidism and ophthalmopathy.

Sequences were derived from peripheral blood mononuclear cells (PBMCs), sampled at new diagnosis, from a patient treated with antithyroid drugs. All receptors come from a woman aged 40-65 years with Graves disease.

This clonotype was seen only a few times. V is TRBV3-1 and J is TRBJ2-2; the D call may be TRBD1 or TRBD2 (5 bases each). The CDR3 consists of 16 residues. The V gene's germline CDR1 is LGHDT and CDR2 YNNKEL (reference sequence). The V and J ends lost 6 bases and 0 bases respectively, with 14 bases between them. The chain's CDR3 is CASSYSRGANTGELFF. In DNA form, the CDR3 reads TGTGCCAGCAGTTACTCGAGGGGCGCGAACACCGGGGAGCTGTTTTTT.

This clonotype was seen many times. The chain recombines TRBV3-1 with TRBJ2-3; 7 bases match TRBD1. Germline loops: CDR1 LGHDT, CDR2 YNNKEL (reference sequence). V lost 5 bases to trimming and J lost 6 bases; unmatched junction nucleotides: 5. The CDR3 length is 13 residues. CDR3 sequence (DNA): TGTGCCAGCAGCTCCGGGACAGCTGATACGCAGTATTTT. It yields the protein CASSSGTADTQYF.

This rearrangement joins TRBV19 to TRBJ1-5; TRBD1 is a possible D gene (5 bases). The CDR3 loop spans 14 amino acids. Between the trimmed V and J ends, which lost 5 bases and 2 bases, there was a span of 10 bases. Germline V gene sequence: CDR1 LNHDA, CDR2 SQIVND (reference sequence). In DNA, the CDR3 is TGTGCCAGTAGTCAATCAGGGTGCAATCAGCCCCAGCATTTT. Translated, it gives CASSQSGCNQPQHF.

This clonotype was counted only a few times. The CDR3 reads CASSKTGFNYGYTF. The CDR3, as DNA: TGTGCCAGCAGTAAGACAGGGTTTAACTATGGCTACACCTTC. This chain links TRBV2 with TRBJ1-2; 7 nucleotides match TRBD1. The CDR3 contains 14 residues. Unmatched junction bases numbered 4, after V lost 5 bases and J lost 1 base. The germline gives CDR1 SNHLY, CDR2 FYNNEI.

This clonotype was found many times. The chain joins TRBV3-1 to TRBJ1-6; no clear D gene. The V gene's germline CDR1 is LGHDT and CDR2 YNNKEL (reference sequence). The CDR3 length is 17 residues. V dropped 0 bases and J dropped 2 bases, with 11 bases sitting between them. This chain's CDR3 is CASSQDLEGPYNSPLHF. The CDR3 DNA is TGTGCCAGCAGCCAAGATTTAGAAGGGCCCTATAATTCACCCCTCCACTTT. Full variable domain (missing parts from reference TRBV3-1 and TRBJ1-6): DTAVSQTPKYLVTQMGNDKSIKCEQNLGHDTMYWYKQDSKKFLKIMFSYNNKELIINETVPNRFSPKSPDKAHLNLHINSLELGDSAVYFCASSQDLEGPYNSPLHFGNGTRLTVT.

A few counts support this clonotype. The V gene is TRBV19, the J gene TRBJ2-7; 8 nucleotides line up with TRBD2. V dropped 4 bases and J dropped 5; count of bases not matched to a gene: 13. Looked up from germline, CDR1 is LNHDA and CDR2 is SQIVND (reference sequence). The CDR3 is 16 amino acids. CDR3 nucleotide sequence: TGTGCCAGTAGTAAGAGCGGGGGCAGGGGCAGTAACGAGCAGTACTTC. Translating gives CASSKSGGRGSNEQYF.

In this sample, this clonotype turned up a few times. The rearrangement links TRBV4-2 to TRBJ2-5; perhaps TRBD2 as D (5 bases). The CDR3 extends over 15 amino acids. V was pared by 2 bases and J by 5 bases, with 15 bases between. The germline V gene has CDR1 LGHNA and CDR2 YNFKEQ. The CDR3 DNA follows: TGTGCCAGCAGCCAATCAAACGGGATCGCGGAGACCCAGTACTTC. Translation gives CASSQSNGIAETQYF.

There are many counts of this clonotype. The V and J genes are TRBV2 and TRBJ1-1, with 12 bases that match TRBD1. This CDR3 region has 14 residues. V shed 6 bases and J 5 bases; nucleotides not matched to a gene: 4. Germline loops: CDR1 SNHLY, CDR2 FYNNEI. The CDR3, as DNA: TGTGCCAGCAGGGGACAGGGGGCGCTTACTGAAGCTTTCTTT. Translated, it gives CASRGQGALTEAFF.

This chain uses TRBV9 with TRBJ1-1; D unresolved. Trimming pared 3 bases from V and 5 bases from J, leaving 17 bases between. Germline loops: CDR1 SGDLS, CDR2 YYNGEE. The CDR3 length is 15 residues. The CDR3: CASSAVSRRWTEAFF. The DNA of the CDR3 is TGTGCCAGCAGCGCGGTGAGCCGGAGGTGGACTGAAGCTTTCTTT. The full variable domain, completed using reference TRBV9 and TRBJ1-1, is DSGVTQTPKHLITATGQRVTLRCSPRSGDLSVYWYQQSLDQGLQFLIQYYNGEERAKGNILERFSAQQFPDLHSELNLSSLELGDSALYFCASSAVSRRWTEAFFGQGTRLTVV.

The J gene is TRBJ2-6, the V gene TRBV7-9; D call uncertain. Trimming stripped 5 bases from V and 5 bases from J, with 4 bases between. The CDR3 length is 12 residues. Germline CDR1 reads SEHNR; CDR2 reads FQNEAQ (reference sequence). In nucleotides, the CDR3 is TGTGCCAGCAGCCTCCGGGCCAACGTCCTGACTTTC. Its protein is CASSLRANVLTF. Full variable domain (rest looked up from reference TRBV7-9 and TRBJ2-6): DTGVSQNPRHKITKRGQNVTFRCDPISEHNRLYWYRQTLGQGPEFLTYFQNEAQLEKSRLLSDRFSAERPKGSFSTLEIQRTEQGDSAMYLCASSLRANVLTFGAGSRLTVL.